The sequence of this T cell receptor (beta chain) was determined in a study of T cell repertoires in cytomegalovirus infection. Germline V gives CDR1 SGHAT, CDR2 FQNNGV. The CDR3 is made up of 11 amino acids. The V end lost 5 bases, the J end lost 9 bases, and 8 bases lay between the germline ends. MiXCR was run by TCRdb on the reads, yielding one entry per CDR3 protein. The top ten hold approximately 14% of the sample, which has around 710,000 distinct CDR3 sequences, about 29% seen once. About this clonotype itself: Its antigen remains unknown.

The chain employs TRBV11-2 and TRBJ2-1; D gene ambiguous. The receptor was isolated from a human donor in good health (CMV status not recorded). Some clones in this sample may be carry-over from other donors' samples. The sequencing here drew on cultured CD8+ T cells from PBMCs, taken from culture after CMV antigen stimulation. The CDR3 is CASSPRFEQFF. DNA for the CDR3: TGTGCCAGCAGCCCAAGATTTGAGCAGTTCTTC.